What follows are 3 T cell receptor beta chains derived from one specimen sequenced in a study of shared clonotypes between healthy human individuals. Sequencing was performed with immunoSEQ multiplex PCR; in TCRdb, only in-frame clones are kept and a portion is missing. Of about 1.1 million clones detected, roughly 74% appear once; the ten largest clones hold approximately 0.52%. The sequenced sample consisted of memory CD4+ T cells from PBMCs. Sample subset: CD45RA-negative fraction. The receptors were sampled from a man younger than 35 in good health. Some clones in this sample may be carry-over from other donors' samples.

This chain links TRBV5-4 with TRBJ2-3; 7 nucleotides align to TRBD1. CDR3 length: 14 residues. After removal of 4 bases from V and 6 bases from J, the junction contained 8 bases not matched to a gene. Germline CDR1 and CDR2: SGHNT and YYREEE (reference sequence). The CDR3 region has the DNA TGTGCCAGCAGCCCAAAACAGGGGTCCGATACGCAGTATTTT. Translation: CASSPKQGSDTQYF.

This clone was seen just once. For the CDR3, the DNA is TGTGCCAGCCGAAGTGGGTGGAACACTGAAGCTTTCTTT. Its protein is CASRSGWNTEAFF. This chain links TRBV6-1 with TRBJ1-1; no clear D gene. Trimming removed 8 bases at V and 1 base at J, with 11 bases between. The length of the CDR3 is 13 residues. CDR1 MNHNS and CDR2 SASEGT come from the germline V gene.

The chain is built from TRBV9 and TRBJ2-1, with TRBD2 matching over 10 bases. Germline values: CDR1 SGDLS, CDR2 YYNGEE. With V trimmed by 0 bases and J by 6 bases, 3 bases remained unmatched. This CDR3 comprises 15 residues. The CDR3, as DNA: TGTGCCAGCAGCGTAGCTTTAGCGGGGGGCAATGAGCAGTTCTTC. Its translation: CASSVALAGGNEQFF.